The 20 T cell receptor beta chains below were found in one sample sequenced in a study of blood T cell repertoires in COVID-19. The assay was immunoSEQ multiplex PCR, and TCRdb's table has in-frame clones only and misses some. The sample has roughly 100,000 clones, approximately 80% seen once; the top ten hold less than 45%. Sequenced material: peripheral blood. These receptor sequences come from an elderly man with acute or convalescent COVID-19.

The chain has TRBV6-5 and TRBJ2-2; D is unresolved. Trimming shortened V by 0 bases and J by 8 bases, and 10 bases separated the two germline ends. Germline V gene lookup returns CDR1 MNHEY and CDR2 SVGAGI. The CDR3 runs to 14 residues. The CDR3 DNA reads TGTGCCAGCAGTTACTCTGCCAGGTCTGGGGAGCTGTTTTTT. Translation: CASSYSARSGELFF.

The V call is TRBV28, the J call TRBJ2-5; unclear D gene. Per germline, CDR1 MDHEN and CDR2 SYDVKM. This CDR3 is 16 amino acids long. Trimming left V 6 bases short and J 0 bases short, with 17 bases between. CDR3 nucleotide sequence: TGTGCCAGCAGGTCCGCTGGCGGAACGTACCAAGAGACCCAGTACTTC. Amino acids: CASRSAGGTYQETQYF.

The chain employs TRBV4-1 and TRBJ2-1; 11 bases are a match to TRBD2. This CDR3 is 17 amino acids long. The germline V gene encodes CDR1 MGHRA and CDR2 YSYEKL. V was pared by 4 bases and J by 7 bases, with 12 bases of the junction left unmatched. The chain's CDR3 is CASSLRSLLAGANEQFF. CDR3 nucleotide sequence: TGCGCCAGCAGCCTACGATCGTTACTAGCGGGGGCAAATGAGCAGTTCTTC.

J is TRBJ2-2 and V is TRBV5-4, with TRBD1 identical over 8 bases. V lost 4 bases and J lost 5; bases outside the gene matches: 4. Germline V lookup: CDR1 SGHNT, CDR2 YYREEE (reference sequence). This CDR3 contains 14 residues. CDR3 amino acids: CASSRTGTTGELFF. The CDR3, as DNA: TGTGCCAGCAGCCGGACAGGGACGACCGGGGAGCTGTTTTTT.

Note on this clone: The identical CDR3 is also encoded by other nucleotide sequences in the sample. The rearrangement uses TRBV18 and TRBJ2-5; D is unclear. The V end was cut by 4 bases, the J end by 0 bases, with 3 bases between. CDR3 length equals 12 residues. Germline V lookup: CDR1 KGHSH, CDR2 LQKENI. In DNA form, the CDR3 reads TGTGCCAGCTCACTATACCAAGAGACCCAGTACTTC. This encodes CASSLYQETQYF.

This clone was observed once. The chain couples TRBV19 to TRBJ1-1; 8 nucleotides agree with TRBD1. Germline lookup yields CDR1 LNHDA and CDR2 SQIVND (reference sequence). With 5 bases clipped from V and 3 bases from J, the junction kept 2 bases outside the gene matches. The CDR3 is 13 amino acids. This chain's CDR3 is CASSPRGHTEAFF. The CDR3 DNA reads as TGTGCCAGTAGTCCCAGGGGGCACACTGAAGCTTTCTTT.

This clone was seen a handful of times. The chain links TRBV5-4 to TRBJ2-1; TRBD2 is a possible D gene (6 bases). CDR1 SGHNT and CDR2 YYREEE come from the germline V gene (reference sequence). This CDR3 has 14 residues. V shed 4 bases and J shed 5 bases, with 13 bases lying between them. The CDR3 loop is CASSPTSGNNEQFF. CDR3 bases: TGTGCCAGCAGCCCGACTAGTGGGAACAATGAGCAGTTCTTC.

The chain has TRBV7-9 and TRBJ2-1, with TRBD1 identical over 11 bases. The junction had 4 bases not matched to a gene; V was cut back by 5 bases and J by 7 bases. Germline V gene sequence: CDR1 SEHNR, CDR2 FQNEAQ (reference sequence). The CDR3 has 14 residues. DNA of the CDR3: TGTGCCAGCAGCCCCAGGGACAGGGGGAATGAGCAGTTCTTC. It translates to CASSPRDRGNEQFF.

This chain links TRBV19 with TRBJ2-3; 8 bases fit TRBD1. Germline-derived CDR1 and CDR2 are LNHDA and SQIVND (reference sequence). This CDR3 contains 13 residues. V lost 10 bases and J lost 0; bases outside the gene matches: 3. In DNA, the CDR3 is TGTGCCACCCGGACAGGGAGCACAGATACGCAGTATTTT. Its translation is CATRTGSTDTQYF.

This sequence joins TRBV5-6 and TRBJ2-1; 8 nucleotides agree with TRBD2. The CDR3 is made up of 17 amino acids. After removal of 3 bases from V and 8 bases from J, the junction contained 16 bases not matched to a gene. Germline V gene sequence: CDR1 SGHDT, CDR2 YYEEEE. CDR3 sequence reads: CASSSDLWAGGIDEQFF. The CDR3 DNA sequence: TGTGCCAGCAGCTCCGATCTTTGGGCGGGAGGCATTGATGAGCAGTTCTTC.

The rearrangement uses TRBV5-4 and TRBJ1-3; 9 bases are a match to TRBD1. The CDR3 extends over 19 amino acids. Germline trimming cut 2 bases from V and 0 bases from J; bases unmatched to any gene: 12. The germline CDR1 and CDR2 sequences are SGHNT and YYREEE (reference sequence). The CDR3 here is CASSLSGQGLVTSGNTIYF. The CDR3 DNA sequence: TGTGCCAGCAGCTTATCGGGACAGGGTTTGGTCACCTCTGGAAACACCATATATTTT.

V usage is TRBV5-1 and J usage is TRBJ2-3; 12 bases map to TRBD2. Germline V CDR1 and CDR2: SGHRS, YFSETQ. This CDR3 has 16 amino acids. V gave up 4 bases and J gave up 4 bases; unmatched junction bases: 7. The CDR3 DNA follows: TGCGCCAGCAGCGGCTCACTAGCGGGAGGCGCAGATACGCAGTATTTT. It yields the protein CASSGSLAGGADTQYF.

This clone appeared a few times. The V gene is TRBV6-6, the J gene TRBJ1-5; D remains unclear. There are 12 residues in the CDR3. In germline, CDR1 is MNHNY, CDR2 SVGAGI (reference sequence). V was trimmed by 5 bases and J by 5 bases, leaving 7 bases between them. DNA of the CDR3: TGTGCCAGCAGTCTAACAGATCAGCCCCAGCATTTT. Encoded protein: CASSLTDQPQHF.

This clone came up once. The J gene is TRBJ1-1, the V gene TRBV11-2, with D perhaps TRBD1 (5 bases). The CDR3 contains 13 residues. Germline CDR1 is SGHAT and CDR2 is FQNNGV. V lost 5 bases and J lost 6, with 13 bases in between. CDR3 bases: TGTGCCAGCAGCCCGTACAGGATCCCTGAAGCTTTCTTT. It yields the protein CASSPYRIPEAFF.

The chain joins TRBV7-6 to TRBJ2-1; 10 bases agree with TRBD2. CDR1 and CDR2 from the germline V gene are SGHVS and FNYEAQ. CDR3 length: 15 residues. J was trimmed by 8 bases and V by 5 bases; bases with no gene match: 9. The CDR3 is CASSPRAGGPHEQFF. CDR3 nucleotides: TGTGCCAGCAGCCCTCGAGCGGGAGGGCCCCATGAGCAGTTCTTC.

The chain uses TRBV7-2 and TRBJ2-3; TRBD2 might be the D (6 bases). Germline V lookup: CDR1 SGHTA, CDR2 FQGNSA. The CDR3 has 16 amino acids. Trimming stripped 1 base from V and 2 bases from J, with 13 bases between. CDR3 sequence reads: CASSLVGGGNTDTQYF. The CDR3 region has the DNA TGTGCCAGCAGCTTAGTGGGGGGAGGAAACACAGATACGCAGTATTTT.

The chain links TRBV2 to TRBJ1-4, with TRBD1 identical over 7 bases. This CDR3 contains 15 residues. V was clipped by 5 bases and J by 8 bases; unmatched bases: 11. Looked up from germline, CDR1 is SNHLY and CDR2 is FYNNEI. CDR3 loop: CASSLRQGREEKLFF. Written as DNA, the CDR3 is TGTGCCAGCAGTTTAAGACAGGGAAGAGAGGAAAAACTGTTTTTT.

The gene calls are TRBV11-2 and TRBJ2-5; TRBD1 aligns across 9 bases. V shed 5 bases and J 4 bases; nucleotides not matched to a gene: 2. Germline-derived CDR1 and CDR2 are SGHAT and FQNNGV. The length of the CDR3 is 13 residues. The DNA for the CDR3 is TGTGCCAGCAGCATGGACAGGGGAGAGACCCAGTACTTC. It encodes CASSMDRGETQYF.

The CDR3 coding sequence is TGTGCCAGCAGCCACAACAGGGAACGTCAGCCCCAGCATTTT. It yields the protein CASSHNRERQPQHF. The chain couples TRBV28 to TRBJ1-5; D is possibly TRBD1 (6 bases). The germline CDR1 and CDR2 sequences are MDHEN and SYDVKM. V lost 6 bases to trimming and J lost 6 bases, with 15 bases between them. The CDR3 extends over 14 amino acids.

This chain connects TRBV5-5 to TRBJ1-6; D perhaps matches TRBD1 (6 bases). The CDR3 consists of 14 residues. In germline, CDR1 is SGHKS, CDR2 YYEKEE (reference sequence). With 4 bases removed from V and 7 bases from J, the gap between germline ends came to 12 bases. Here the CDR3 reads CASSPPQGNSPLHF. The CDR3 DNA reads TGTGCCAGCAGCCCGCCGCAGGGGAATTCACCCCTCCACTTT.